The sequence of this T cell receptor beta chain was determined in a study of T cells expressing NK-cell markers. The CDR3 length is 16 residues. Following a re-call of the 5' RACE reads, TCRdb has one entry per CDR3 protein and lacks DNA. This sample's clone table lists 150,000 or so distinct CDR3 sequences. The gene calls are TRBV12-3 or TRBV12-4 and TRBJ2-3; as DNA is missing, the TRBD1 call by TCRdb cannot be tested. Input material: blood T cells: a sorted CD56 or NKG2C T cell subset, CD4+ or CD8+ T cells, or bulk PBMC T cells (not recorded which). This TCR was sampled from a woman aged 50 to 60 in good health. The CDR3 spells CASSFPGGVEMDTQYF.